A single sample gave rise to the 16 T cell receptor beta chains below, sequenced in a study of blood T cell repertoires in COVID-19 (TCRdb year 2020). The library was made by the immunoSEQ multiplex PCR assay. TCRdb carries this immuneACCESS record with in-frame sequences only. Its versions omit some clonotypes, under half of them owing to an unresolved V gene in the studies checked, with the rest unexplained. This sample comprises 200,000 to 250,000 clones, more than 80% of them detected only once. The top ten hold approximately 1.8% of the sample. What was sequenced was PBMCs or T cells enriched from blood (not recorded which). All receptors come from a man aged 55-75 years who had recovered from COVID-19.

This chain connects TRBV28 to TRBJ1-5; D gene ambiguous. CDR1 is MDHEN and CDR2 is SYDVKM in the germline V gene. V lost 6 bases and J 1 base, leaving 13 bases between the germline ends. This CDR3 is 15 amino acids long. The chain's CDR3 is CASRPVGVSNQPQHF. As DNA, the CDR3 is TGTGCCAGCAGGCCCGTGGGCGTGAGCAATCAGCCCCAGCATTTT.

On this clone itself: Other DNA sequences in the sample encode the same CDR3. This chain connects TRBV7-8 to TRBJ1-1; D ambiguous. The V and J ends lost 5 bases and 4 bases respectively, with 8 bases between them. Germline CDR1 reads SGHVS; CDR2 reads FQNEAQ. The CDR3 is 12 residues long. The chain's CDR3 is CASSPRGTEAFF. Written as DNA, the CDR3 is TGTGCCAGCAGCCCCCGGGGCACTGAAGCTTTCTTT.

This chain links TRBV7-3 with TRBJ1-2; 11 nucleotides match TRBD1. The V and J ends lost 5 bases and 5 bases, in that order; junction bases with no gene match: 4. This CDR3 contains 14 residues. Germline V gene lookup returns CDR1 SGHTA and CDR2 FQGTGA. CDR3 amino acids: CASSRGQGDYGYTF. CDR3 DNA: TGTGCCAGCAGCCGGGGACAGGGGGATTATGGCTACACCTTC. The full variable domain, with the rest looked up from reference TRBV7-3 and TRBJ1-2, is GAGVSQTPSNKVTEKGKYVELRCDPISGHTALYWYRQSLGQGPEFLIYFQGTGAADDSGLPNDRFFAVRPEGSVSTLKIQRTERGDSAVYLCASSRGQGDYGYTFGSGTRLTVV.

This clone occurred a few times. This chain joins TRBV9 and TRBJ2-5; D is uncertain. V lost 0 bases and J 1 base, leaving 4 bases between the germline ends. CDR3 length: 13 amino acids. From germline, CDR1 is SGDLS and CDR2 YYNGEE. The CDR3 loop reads CASSVALQETQYF. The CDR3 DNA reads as TGTGCCAGCAGCGTAGCTCTCCAAGAGACCCAGTACTTC.

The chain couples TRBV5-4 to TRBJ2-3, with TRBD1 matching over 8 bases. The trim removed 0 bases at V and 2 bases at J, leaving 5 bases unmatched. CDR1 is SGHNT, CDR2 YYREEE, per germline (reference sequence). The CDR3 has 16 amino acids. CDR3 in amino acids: CASSLEGQVPTDTQYF. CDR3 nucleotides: TGTGCCAGCAGCTTGGAGGGACAGGTACCCACAGATACGCAGTATTTT.

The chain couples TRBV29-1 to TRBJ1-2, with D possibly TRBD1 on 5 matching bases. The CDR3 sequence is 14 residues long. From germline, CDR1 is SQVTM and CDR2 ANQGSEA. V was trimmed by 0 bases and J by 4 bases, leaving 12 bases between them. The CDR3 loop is CSVEDLGAGYGYTF. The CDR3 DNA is TGCAGCGTTGAAGATCTAGGGGCCGGCTATGGCTACACCTTC.

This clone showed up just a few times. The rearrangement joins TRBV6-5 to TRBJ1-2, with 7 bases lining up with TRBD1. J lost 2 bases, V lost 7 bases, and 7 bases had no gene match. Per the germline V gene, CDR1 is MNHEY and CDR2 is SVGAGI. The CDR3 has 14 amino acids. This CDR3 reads CASTPGQTNYGYTF. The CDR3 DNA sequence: TGTGCCAGCACACCGGGACAGACCAACTATGGCTACACCTTC.

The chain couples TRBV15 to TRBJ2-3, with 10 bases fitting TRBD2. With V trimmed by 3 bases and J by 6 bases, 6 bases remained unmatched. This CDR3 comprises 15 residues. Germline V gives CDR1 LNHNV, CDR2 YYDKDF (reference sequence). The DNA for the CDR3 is TGTGCCACCAGCAGGACTAGCGGGTGGGTGGATACGCAGTATTTT. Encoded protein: CATSRTSGWVDTQYF.

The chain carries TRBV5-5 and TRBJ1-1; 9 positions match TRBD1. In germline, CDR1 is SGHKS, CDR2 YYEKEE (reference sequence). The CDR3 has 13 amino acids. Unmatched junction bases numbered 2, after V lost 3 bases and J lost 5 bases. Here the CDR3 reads CASSWDRATEAFF. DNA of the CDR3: TGTGCCAGCAGCTGGGACAGGGCAACTGAAGCTTTCTTT.

CDR3 residues: CASSELTSGGYYEQYF. The CDR3 DNA is TGTGCCAGCAGTGAACTGACTAGCGGGGGCTACTACGAGCAGTACTTC. The gene calls are TRBV25-1 and TRBJ2-7; TRBD2 agrees at 12 bases. This CDR3 has 16 residues. V lost 2 bases, J lost 3 bases, and 5 bases stayed unmatched. Germline loops: CDR1 MGHDK, CDR2 SYGVNS.

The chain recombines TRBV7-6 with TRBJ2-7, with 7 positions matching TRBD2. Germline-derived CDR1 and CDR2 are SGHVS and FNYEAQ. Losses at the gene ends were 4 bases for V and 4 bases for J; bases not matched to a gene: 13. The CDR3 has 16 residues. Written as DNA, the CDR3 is TGTGCCAGCAGCTCACAAAGCGGGGCCGGCATTTACGAGCAGTACTTC. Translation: CASSSQSGAGIYEQYF.

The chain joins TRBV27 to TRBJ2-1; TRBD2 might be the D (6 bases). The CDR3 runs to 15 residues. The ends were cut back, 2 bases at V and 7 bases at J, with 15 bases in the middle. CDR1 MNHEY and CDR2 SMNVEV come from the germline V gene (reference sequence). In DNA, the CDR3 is TGTGCCAGCAGTTTAGGAGTCGGGGGATCAAATGAGCAGTTCTTC. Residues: CASSLGVGGSNEQFF.

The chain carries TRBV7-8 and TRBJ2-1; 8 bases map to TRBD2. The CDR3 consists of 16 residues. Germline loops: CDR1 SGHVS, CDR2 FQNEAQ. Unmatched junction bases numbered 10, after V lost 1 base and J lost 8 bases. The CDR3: CASSLVGTSARDEQFF. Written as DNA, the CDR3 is TGTGCCAGCAGCTTAGTGGGGACTAGTGCCCGGGATGAGCAGTTCTTC. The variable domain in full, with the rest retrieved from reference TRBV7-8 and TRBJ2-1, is GAGVSQSPRYKVAKRGQDVALRCDPISGHVSLFWYQQALGQGPEFLTYFQNEAQLDKSGLPSDRFFAERPEGSVSTLKIQRTQQEDSAVYLCASSLVGTSARDEQFFGPGTRLTVL.

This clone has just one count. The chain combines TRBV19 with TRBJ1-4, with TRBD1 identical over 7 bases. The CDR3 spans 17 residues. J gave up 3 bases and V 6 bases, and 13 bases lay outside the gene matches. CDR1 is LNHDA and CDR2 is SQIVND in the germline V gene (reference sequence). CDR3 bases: TGTGCCAGTAGCCCCGTTAGGGGGCGGGAAGCTAATGAAAAACTGTTTTTT. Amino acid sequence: CASSPVRGREANEKLFF.

For the CDR3, the DNA is TGTGCCAGCAGCCCCCAAGGAGCCTTAAATCAGCCCCAGCATTTT. Its protein product is CASSPQGALNQPQHF. The chain uses TRBV7-8 and TRBJ1-5; D gene uncertain. Germline CDR1 reads SGHVS; CDR2 reads FQNEAQ. The CDR3 totals 15 residues. Trimming left V 5 bases short and J 4 bases short, with 15 bases between. Using reference TRBV7-8 and TRBJ1-5 for the parts outside the CDR3, the full variable domain is GAGVSQSPRYKVAKRGQDVALRCDPISGHVSLFWYQQALGQGPEFLTYFQNEAQLDKSGLPSDRFFAERPEGSVSTLKIQRTQQEDSAVYLCASSPQGALNQPQHFGDGTRLSIL.

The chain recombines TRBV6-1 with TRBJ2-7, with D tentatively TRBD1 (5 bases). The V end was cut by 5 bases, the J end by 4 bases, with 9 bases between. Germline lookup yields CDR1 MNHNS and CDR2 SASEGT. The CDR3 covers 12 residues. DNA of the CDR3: TGTGCCAGCAGTTATGACAGTTACGAGCAGTACTTC. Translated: CASSYDSYEQYF.